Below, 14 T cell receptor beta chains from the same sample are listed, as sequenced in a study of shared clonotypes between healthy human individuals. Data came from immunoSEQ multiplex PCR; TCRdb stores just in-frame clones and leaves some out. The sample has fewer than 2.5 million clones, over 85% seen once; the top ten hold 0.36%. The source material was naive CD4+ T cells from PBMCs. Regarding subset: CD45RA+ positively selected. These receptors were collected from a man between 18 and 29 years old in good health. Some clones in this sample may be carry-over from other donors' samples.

The CDR3 sequence is CASSSGPNYGYTF. In DNA form, the CDR3 reads TGCGCCAGCAGCTCAGGACCGAACTATGGCTACACCTTC. The chain couples TRBV5-1 to TRBJ1-2; D not resolved. V lost 3 bases to trimming and J lost 2 bases, with 8 bases between them. The CDR3 totals 13 residues. Germline V gives CDR1 SGHRS, CDR2 YFSETQ.

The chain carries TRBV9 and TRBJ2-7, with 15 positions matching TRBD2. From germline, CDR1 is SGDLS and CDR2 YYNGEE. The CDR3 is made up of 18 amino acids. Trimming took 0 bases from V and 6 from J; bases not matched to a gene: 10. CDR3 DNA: TGTGCCAGCAGCGTAGATCTTGACGTGGGACTAGCGGGAGGCGAGCAGTACTTC. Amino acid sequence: CASSVDLDVGLAGGEQYF.

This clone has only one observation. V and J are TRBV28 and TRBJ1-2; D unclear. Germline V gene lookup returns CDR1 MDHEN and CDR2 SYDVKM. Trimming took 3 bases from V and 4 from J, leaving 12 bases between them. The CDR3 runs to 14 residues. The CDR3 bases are TGTGCCAGCAGTTTGAGGGATGTTGGCTATGGCTACACCTTC. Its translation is CASSLRDVGYGYTF.

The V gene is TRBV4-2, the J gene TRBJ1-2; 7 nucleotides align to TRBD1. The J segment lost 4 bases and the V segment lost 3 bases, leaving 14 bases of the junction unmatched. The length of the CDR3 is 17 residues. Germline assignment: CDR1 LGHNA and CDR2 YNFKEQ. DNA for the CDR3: TGTGCCAGCAGCCAGGCCCTCGGGACAGCTATACTCTATGGCTACACCTTC. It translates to CASSQALGTAILYGYTF.

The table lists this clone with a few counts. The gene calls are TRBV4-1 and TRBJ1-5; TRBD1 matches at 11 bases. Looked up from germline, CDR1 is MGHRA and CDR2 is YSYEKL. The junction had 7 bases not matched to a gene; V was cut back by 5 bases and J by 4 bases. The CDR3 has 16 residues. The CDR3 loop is CASSSRTGGLNQPQHF. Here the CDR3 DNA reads TGCGCCAGCAGCTCTCGGACAGGGGGCCTTAATCAGCCCCAGCATTTT.

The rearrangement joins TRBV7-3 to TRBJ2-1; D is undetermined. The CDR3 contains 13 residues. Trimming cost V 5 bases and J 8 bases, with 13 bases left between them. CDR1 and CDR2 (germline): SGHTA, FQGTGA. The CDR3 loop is CASSPRPRDEQFF. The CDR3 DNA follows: TGTGCCAGCAGCCCACGACCGCGCGATGAGCAGTTCTTC.

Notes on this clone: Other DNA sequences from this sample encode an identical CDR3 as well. In nucleotides, the CDR3 is TGTGCCAGCAGCGCACTAGCGGGAGAATTGAGGTACGAGCAGTACTTC. It yields the protein CASSALAGELRYEQYF. V is TRBV7-2 and J is TRBJ2-7; 11 bases are a match to TRBD2. There are 16 residues in the CDR3. The germline gives CDR1 SGHTA, CDR2 FQGNSA. The J segment lost 4 bases and the V segment lost 5 bases, leaving 10 bases of the junction unmatched. The full variable domain, rest sourced from reference TRBV7-2 and TRBJ2-7, is GAGVSQSPSNKVTEKGKDVELRCDPISGHTALYWYRQSLGQGLEFLIYFQGNSAPDKSGLPSDRFSAERTGGSVSTLTIQRTQQEDSAVYLCASSALAGELRYEQYFGPGTRLTVT.

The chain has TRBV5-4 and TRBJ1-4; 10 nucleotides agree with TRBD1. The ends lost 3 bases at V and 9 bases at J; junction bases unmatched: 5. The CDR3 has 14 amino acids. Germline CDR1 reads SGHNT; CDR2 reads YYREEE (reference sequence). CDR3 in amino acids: CASSSTGGVQKLFF. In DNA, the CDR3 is TGTGCCAGCAGCTCGACAGGGGGCGTTCAAAAACTGTTTTTT.

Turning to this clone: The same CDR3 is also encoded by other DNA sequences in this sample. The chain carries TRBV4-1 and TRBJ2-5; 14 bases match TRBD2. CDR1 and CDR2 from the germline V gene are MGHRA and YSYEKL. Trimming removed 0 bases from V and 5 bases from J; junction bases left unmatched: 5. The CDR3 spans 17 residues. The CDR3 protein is CASSQERGLAGVETQYF. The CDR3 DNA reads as TGCGCCAGCAGCCAAGAGCGGGGACTAGCGGGAGTGGAGACCCAGTACTTC.

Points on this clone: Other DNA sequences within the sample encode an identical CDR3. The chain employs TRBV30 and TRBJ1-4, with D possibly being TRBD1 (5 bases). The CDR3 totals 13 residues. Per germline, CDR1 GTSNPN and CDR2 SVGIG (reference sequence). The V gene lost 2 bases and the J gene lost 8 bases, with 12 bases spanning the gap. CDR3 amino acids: CAWSRRVGEKLFF. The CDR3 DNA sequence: TGTGCCTGGAGTCGCAGGGTTGGAGAAAAACTGTTTTTT.

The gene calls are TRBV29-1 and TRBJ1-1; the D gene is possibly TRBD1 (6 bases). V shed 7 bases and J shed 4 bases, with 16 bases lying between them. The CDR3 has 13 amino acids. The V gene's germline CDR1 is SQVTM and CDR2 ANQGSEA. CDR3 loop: CSAEGGSGTEAFF. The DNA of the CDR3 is TGCAGCGCCGAGGGGGGCAGTGGCACTGAAGCTTTCTTT.

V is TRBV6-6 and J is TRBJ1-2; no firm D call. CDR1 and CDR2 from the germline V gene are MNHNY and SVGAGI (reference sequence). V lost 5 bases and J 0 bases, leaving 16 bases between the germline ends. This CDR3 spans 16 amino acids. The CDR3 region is CASSPPDKTSNYGYTF. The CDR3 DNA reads TGTGCCAGCAGTCCACCTGACAAGACCTCTAACTATGGCTACACCTTC.

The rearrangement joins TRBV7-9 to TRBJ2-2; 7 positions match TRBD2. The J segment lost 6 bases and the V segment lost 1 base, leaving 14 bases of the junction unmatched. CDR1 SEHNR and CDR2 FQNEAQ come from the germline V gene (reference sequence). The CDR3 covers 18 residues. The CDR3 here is CASSLGFSGRPNAGELFF. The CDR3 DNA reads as TGTGCCAGCAGCTTAGGCTTCTCCGGGAGGCCCAACGCCGGGGAGCTGTTTTTT.

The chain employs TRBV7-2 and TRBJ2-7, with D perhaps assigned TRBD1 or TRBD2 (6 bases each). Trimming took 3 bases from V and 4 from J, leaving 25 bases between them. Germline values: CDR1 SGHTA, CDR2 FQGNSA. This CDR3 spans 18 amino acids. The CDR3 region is CASSLGGPAGTFLYEQYF. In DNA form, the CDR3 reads TGTGCCAGCAGCTTGGGGGGCCCAGCCGGGACATTCCTTTACGAGCAGTACTTC.